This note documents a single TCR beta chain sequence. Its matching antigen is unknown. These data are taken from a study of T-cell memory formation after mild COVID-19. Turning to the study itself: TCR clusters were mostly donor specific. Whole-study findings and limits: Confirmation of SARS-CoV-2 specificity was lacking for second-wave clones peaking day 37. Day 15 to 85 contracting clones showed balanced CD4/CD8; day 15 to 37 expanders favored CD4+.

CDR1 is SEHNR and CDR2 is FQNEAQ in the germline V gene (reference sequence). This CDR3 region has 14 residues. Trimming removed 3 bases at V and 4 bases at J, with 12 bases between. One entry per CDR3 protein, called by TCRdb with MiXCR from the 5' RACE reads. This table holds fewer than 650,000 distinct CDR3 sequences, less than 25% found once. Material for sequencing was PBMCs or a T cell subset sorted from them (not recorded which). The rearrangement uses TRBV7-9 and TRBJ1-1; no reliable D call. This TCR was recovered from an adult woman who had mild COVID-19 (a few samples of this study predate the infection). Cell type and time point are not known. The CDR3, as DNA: TGTGCCAGCAGCTTCGTCCGGGTGGGCACTGAAGCTTTCTTT. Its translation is CASSFVRVGTEAFF.